These 12 T cell receptor beta chains were all obtained from the same sample, sequenced in a study of T cells after yellow fever vaccination. TCRdb re-analysed the 5' RACE reads in MiXCR, keeping a single row per CDR3 protein. The data contain 240,000 or so distinct CDR3 sequences, 6.9% of them seen just once; the ten biggest clones take up about 0.85%. The specimen comprised CD4+ T cells sorted from PBMCs, sampled 15 days after the yellow fever booster vaccination. The receptors originated from a man in his thirties or forties who received the YFV17D yellow fever vaccine.

This clonotype was recorded many times. The chain recombines TRBV7-2 with TRBJ2-5; a possible D gene is TRBD1 (5 bases). Germline assignment: CDR1 SGHTA and CDR2 FQGNSA. V lost 5 bases to trimming and J lost 4 bases, with 11 bases between them. This CDR3 is 13 amino acids long. CDR3 loop: CASSRAQGETQYF. DNA of the CDR3: TGTGCCAGCAGCCGCGCCCAGGGAGAGACCCAGTACTTC.

This clonotype was observed a handful of times. This chain uses TRBV5-1 with TRBJ2-7, with D unclear. V gave up 0 bases and J gave up 3 bases, with 13 bases separating them. This CDR3 comprises 15 residues. Germline CDR1 SGHRS, CDR2 YFSETQ. The CDR3 is CASSLDTTLSYEQYF. In DNA, the CDR3 is TGCGCCAGCAGCTTGGACACCACCTTGAGCTACGAGCAGTACTTC.

This clonotype has just a few counts. This chain joins TRBV19 and TRBJ2-1; D may match TRBD1 or TRBD2 (6 bases each). CDR1 and CDR2 from the germline V gene are LNHDA and SQIVND (reference sequence). CDR3 size: 17 residues. V was pared by 4 bases and J by 4 bases, with 20 bases between. The CDR3 bases are TGTGCCAGTAGTAGGGGGCCGGCTAGCGAAATATACAATGAGCAGTTCTTC. Translating gives CASSRGPASEIYNEQFF.

This clonotype was counted between two and nine times. The V gene is TRBV21-1, the J gene TRBJ2-1; no check of the table's D call, TRBD2, against the DNA was made. TRBV21-1 is termed a pseudogene. The CDR3 spans 15 residues. The CDR3 spells CASPHSGSALHEQFF. The CDR3 region has the DNA TGTGCCAGCCCCCATAGCGGGAGTGCGTTGCATGAGCAGTTCTTC.

The chain has TRBV5-5 and TRBJ2-7, with D possibly matching TRBD1 (6 bases). Trimming stripped 3 bases from V and 2 bases from J, with 15 bases between. Germline V gene data show CDR1 as SGHKS and CDR2 as YYEKEE (reference sequence). CDR3 length: 15 residues. CDR3 residues: CASSSRAGETYEQYF. The CDR3 bases are TGTGCCAGCAGCTCTCGGGCAGGGGAGACCTACGAGCAGTACTTC.

This sequence joins TRBV15 and TRBJ1-4, with D perhaps matching TRBD1 (6 bases). Germline CDR1 and CDR2: LNHNV and YYDKDF (reference sequence). This CDR3 region has 15 residues. The V gene lost 0 bases and the J gene lost 10 bases, with 15 bases spanning the gap. The chain's CDR3 is CATSRDQGNSGKLFF. The CDR3 DNA reads TGTGCCACCAGCAGAGATCAGGGGAATTCGGGAAAACTGTTTTTT.

The chain joins TRBV7-8 to TRBJ2-5; D gene ambiguous. V was clipped by 5 bases and J by 4 bases, with 14 bases between them. Germline-derived CDR1 and CDR2 are SGHVS and FQNEAQ. The CDR3 loop spans 14 amino acids. The CDR3 nucleotides read TGTGCCAGCAGCCTTACCCGAGGCGGAGAGACCCAGTACTTC. Protein: CASSLTRGGETQYF. Looking up the rest from reference TRBV7-8 and TRBJ2-5 gives the full variable domain: GAGVSQSPRYKVAKRGQDVALRCDPISGHVSLFWYQQALGQGPEFLTYFQNEAQLDKSGLPSDRFFAERPEGSVSTLKIQRTQQEDSAVYLCASSLTRGGETQYFGPGTRLLVL.

The chain is built from TRBV7-2 and TRBJ2-1, with D perhaps assigned TRBD1 or TRBD2 (5 bases each). The ends were cut back, 5 bases at V and 4 bases at J, with 15 bases in the middle. The length of the CDR3 is 15 residues. CDR1 is SGHTA and CDR2 is FQGNSA in the germline V gene. Here the CDR3 reads CASSTGTLVYNEQFF. The CDR3, as DNA: TGTGCCAGCAGCACCGGGACCCTAGTATACAATGAGCAGTTCTTC.

This clonotype was detected ten times or more. This chain links TRBV5-1 with TRBJ2-1, with 8 bases identical to TRBD1. V trimming: 2 bases; J trimming: 8 bases; junction bases outside the gene matches: 3. Germline V gene sequence: CDR1 SGHRS, CDR2 YFSETQ. This CDR3 comprises 13 residues. CDR3 coding DNA: TGCGCCAGCAGCTTCGGACAGGGTGATGAGCAGTTCTTC. It is translated as CASSFGQGDEQFF.

This clonotype was counted at least ten times. The chain couples TRBV6-5 to TRBJ2-3; 7 nucleotides match TRBD2. The V segment lost 8 bases and the J segment 4 bases; nucleotides outside the gene matches: 15. The CDR3 is 16 amino acids. Germline-derived CDR1 and CDR2 are MNHEY and SVGAGI. The CDR3, as DNA: TGTGCCAGCTTACTCCGGGGGAGCGGGATACCAGATACGCAGTATTTT. It encodes CASLLRGSGIPDTQYF.

Concerning this clonotype: This may arise from a read error, as a much more abundant clone is one base away. The rearrangement uses TRBV5-1 and TRBJ2-1; 12 positions match TRBD2. Germline CDR1 and CDR2: SGHRS and YFSETQ. The CDR3 has 16 residues. The CDR3 sequence: CVSSWGLAGTYNEQFF. In DNA, the CDR3 is TGCGTCAGCAGCTGGGGACTAGCGGGTACCTACAATGAGCAGTTCTTC.

This clonotype was observed at least ten times. This chain connects TRBV20-1 to TRBJ1-6; D call uncertain. Trimming cost V 0 bases and J 8 bases, with 11 bases left between them. Germline CDR1 reads DFQATT; CDR2 reads SNEGSKA (reference sequence). This CDR3 spans 14 amino acids. CDR3 region: CSARERPYDSPLHF. CDR3 nucleotides: TGCAGTGCTAGAGAACGTCCTTATGATTCACCCCTCCACTTT.